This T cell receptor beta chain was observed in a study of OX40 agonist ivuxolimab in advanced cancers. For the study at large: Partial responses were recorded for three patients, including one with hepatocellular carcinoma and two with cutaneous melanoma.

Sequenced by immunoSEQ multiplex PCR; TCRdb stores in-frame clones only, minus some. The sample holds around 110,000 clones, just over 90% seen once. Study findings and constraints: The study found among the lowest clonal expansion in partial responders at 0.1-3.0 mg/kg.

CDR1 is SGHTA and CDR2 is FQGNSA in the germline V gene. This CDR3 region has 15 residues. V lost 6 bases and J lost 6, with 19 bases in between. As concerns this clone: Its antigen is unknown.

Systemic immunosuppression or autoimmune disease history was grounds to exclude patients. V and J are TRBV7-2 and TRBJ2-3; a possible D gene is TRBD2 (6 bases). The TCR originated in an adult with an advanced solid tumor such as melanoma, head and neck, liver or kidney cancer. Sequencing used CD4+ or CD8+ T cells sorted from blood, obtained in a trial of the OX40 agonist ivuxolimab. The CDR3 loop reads CASRLDLGLLDTQYF. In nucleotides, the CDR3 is TGTGCCAGCAGGCTTGACTTGGGACTGTTGGATACGCAGTATTTT.